These 12 T cell receptor beta chains were all obtained from the same sample, sequenced in a study of tumor and adjacent non-tumor tissue in lung cancer. TCRbeta libraries were built with three rounds of nested PCR, modified from ARM-PCR. TCRdb re-called the multiplex PCR reads with MiXCR, one entry per CDR3 protein. The sample consists of 80,000 to 100,000 distinct CDR3 sequences, 80% of them appearing once. This sample's RNA came from whole unsorted tissue. This non-tumor lung sample came from over 3 cm beyond the tumor edge. Source material: distant non-tumor lung tissue. Every receptor here comes from a man in his 60s with small cell lung cancer.

As for this clonotype: Given a much more abundant clone one base away, this may be a read error. The chain has TRBV12-3 or TRBV12-4 and TRBJ2-2, with 8 bases aligning to TRBD1. With V trimmed by 7 bases and J by 5 bases, 9 bases remained unmatched. This CDR3 is 15 amino acids long. The CDR3, as DNA: TGTGCCAGCAACTCGCGGACAGGGAGGACCGGGGAGCTGTTTTTT. Translation: CASNSRTGRTGELFF.

For this clonotype: The junction shows a germline mismatch at one end, possibly a read error. The V gene is TRBV29-1, the J gene TRBJ2-7, with 8 nucleotides matching TRBD1. Germline lookup yields CDR1 SQVTM and CDR2 ANQGSEA. CDR3 size: 13 residues. CDR3: CSVGTGPGVEQYF. CDR3 DNA: TGTAGCGTTGGGACAGGACCGGGAGTCGAGCAGTACTTC.

Of note for this clonotype: No conserved phenylalanine or tryptophan ends this CDR3, so it is likely a read error. This rearrangement joins TRBV29-1 to TRBJ2-1, with 9 bases that match TRBD2. The tail of the sequence fits TRBJ2-7 better, so the J call may be wrong. CDR1 is SQVTM and CDR2 is ANQGSEA in the germline V gene. The CDR3 is 15 amino acids. CDR3 nucleotides: TGCAGCGTTGAGGTAGCGGGAGCGGCCCCCAGCAAGCAGTACATC. Protein product: CSVEVAGAAPSKQYI.

As to this clonotype: Germline and junction disagree at one end, which may indicate a read error. The chain recombines TRBV6-1 with TRBJ2-3, with 10 nucleotides matching TRBD1. Germline loops: CDR1 MNHNS, CDR2 SASEGT. The CDR3 sequence is 14 residues long. CDR3 coding DNA: TGTGTCAGCAGTGAGGGACAGGGGTCAGACACGCAGTATTTT. Translation: CVSSEGQGSDTQYF.

This chain uses TRBV6-1 with TRBJ2-1; 7 bases map to TRBD1. This CDR3 spans 16 amino acids. Germline CDR1 and CDR2: MNHNS and SASEGT. The CDR3 bases are TGTACGAGCAGTAAACGGGACAGACAAATGATGATCGAGCAGTTCTTC. Its translation is CTSSKRDRQMMIEQFF.

In this sample, this clonotype turned up once. V usage is TRBV6-2 or TRBV6-3 and J usage is TRBJ1-1, with unresolved D. The CDR3 contains 15 residues. Germline lookup yields CDR1 MNHEY and CDR2 SVGEGT. The germline V and J ends were trimmed by 5 bases and 6 bases, with 19 bases remaining between them. The CDR3 DNA reads as TGTGCCAGCAGTGACGTGGCACTGGTTTATTCTGAAGCTTTCTTT. As protein: CASSDVALVYSEAFF.

Comment on this clonotype: A read error may explain this, as a much larger clone is one base away. In DNA form, the CDR3 reads TGTGCCAGCAGCCAAAAATTGGGTTATGAGTTCTTC. It codes for CASSQKLGYEFF. This chain uses TRBV14 with TRBJ2-1; no firm D call. The CDR3 extends over 12 amino acids. Germline V CDR1 and CDR2: SGHDN, FVKESK. V shed 2 bases and J shed 14 bases, with 13 bases lying between them.

Comments on this clonotype: A much bigger clone sits one base away, suggesting this may be a read error. This rearrangement joins TRBV20-1 to TRBJ2-1; D remains unclear. The J call could be wrong; TRBJ2-7 is a better fit for the DNA end. Germline values: CDR1 DFQATT, CDR2 SNEGSKA (reference sequence). The CDR3 is made up of 16 amino acids. The CDR3 protein is CSARDGVLSSYNEQYF. CDR3 nucleotide sequence: TGCAGTGCTAGAGATGGGGTTTTAAGCTCCTACAATGAGCAGTACTTC.

This clonotype was counted at least ten times. CDR3 coding DNA: TGTGCCAGCAGTTATCCCAGTTCGGAACAGTACTTC. It codes for CASSYPSSEQYF. J is TRBJ2-7 and V is TRBV6-6; no clear D gene. Trimming took 3 bases from V and 10 from J, leaving 13 bases between them. The CDR3 has 12 amino acids. The germline V gene has CDR1 MNHNY and CDR2 SVGAGI (reference sequence).

This clonotype was seen a handful of times. At one end the junction does not follow the germline gene, possibly because of a read error. The chain couples TRBV12-3 or TRBV12-4 to TRBJ2-5; D gene uncertain. The CDR3 has 14 amino acids. The CDR3 is CASSLMEMEETQYF. In DNA form, the CDR3 reads TGTGCTAGCAGTTTAATGGAGATGGAAGAGACCCAGTACTTC.

Points on this clonotype: Its ends do not fully match the called genes, so a read error is possible. V is TRBV30 and J is TRBJ2-5; 7 positions match TRBD2. Germline V lookup: CDR1 GTSNPN, CDR2 SVGIG (reference sequence). This CDR3 contains 19 residues. The CDR3: CAWSILASAKREALETQYF. CDR3 in DNA: TGTGCCTGGAGTATACTAGCCAGTGCCAAACGGGAGGCGTTGGAGACCCAATACTTC.

A word on this clonotype: This may be a read error: a much more frequent sequence differs by one nucleotide. This chain joins TRBV21-1 and TRBJ1-6; the table's D gene call, TRBD1, was not cross checked with the DNA. TRBV21-1 is listed as a pseudogene. This CDR3 comprises 15 residues. This CDR3 is CASRGTGSYNSPLHF. CDR3 in DNA: TGTGCCAGCAGAGGGACAGGGTCCTATAATTCACCCCTCCACTTT.